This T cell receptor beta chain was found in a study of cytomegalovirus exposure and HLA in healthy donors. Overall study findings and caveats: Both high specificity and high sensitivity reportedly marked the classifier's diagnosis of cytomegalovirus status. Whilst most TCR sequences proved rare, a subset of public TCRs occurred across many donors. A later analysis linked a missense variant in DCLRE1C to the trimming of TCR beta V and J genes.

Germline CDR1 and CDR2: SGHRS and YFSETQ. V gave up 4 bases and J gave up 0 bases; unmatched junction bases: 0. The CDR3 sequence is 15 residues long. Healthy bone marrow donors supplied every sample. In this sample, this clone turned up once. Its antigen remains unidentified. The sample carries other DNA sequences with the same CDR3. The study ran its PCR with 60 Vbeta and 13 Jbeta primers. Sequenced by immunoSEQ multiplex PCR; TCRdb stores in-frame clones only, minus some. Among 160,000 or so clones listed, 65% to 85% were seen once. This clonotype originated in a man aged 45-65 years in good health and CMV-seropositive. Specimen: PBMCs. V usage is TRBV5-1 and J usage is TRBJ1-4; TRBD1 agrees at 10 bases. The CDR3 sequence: CASSGQGATNEKLFF. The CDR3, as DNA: TGCGCCAGCAGCGGACAGGGGGCAACTAATGAAAAACTGTTTTTT.